Below, 18 T cell receptor beta chains from the same sample are listed, as sequenced in a study of CD8+ T cells in alopecia areata. RNA extraction and reverse transcription yielded cDNA as sequencing template. The repertoire was sequenced with immunoSEQ multiplex PCR; TCRdb's copy has only in-frame clones and lacks some. This table holds 100,000 to 150,000 clones, about 46% found once. The input for sequencing was CD8+ T cells sorted from blood, taken at week 0. These receptors were collected from a human donor with alopecia areata.

The V and J genes are TRBV30 and TRBJ2-1, with D perhaps matching TRBD1 (6 bases). Looked up from germline, CDR1 is GTSNPN and CDR2 is SVGIG (reference sequence). The CDR3 extends over 12 amino acids. V lost 5 bases and J lost 4, with 9 bases in between. The CDR3 DNA reads TGTGCCTGGGGGGGCAATTACAATGAGCAGTTCTTC. It specifies CAWGGNYNEQFF.

The chain has TRBV13 and TRBJ2-2; D remains ambiguous. Germline V gives CDR1 PRHDT, CDR2 FYEKMQ (reference sequence). The CDR3 loop spans 15 amino acids. The V end was cut by 2 bases, the J end by 2 bases, with 9 bases between. The CDR3 protein is CASSLFGHNTGELFF. The CDR3 DNA follows: TGTGCCAGCAGCTTATTCGGGCACAACACCGGGGAGCTGTTTTTT.

This clone was seen more than once but under ten times. CDR3 residues: CSVEGGDGGTEAFF. The CDR3 DNA reads TGCAGCGTTGAGGGGGGGGACGGAGGGACTGAAGCTTTCTTT. This sequence joins TRBV29-1 and TRBJ1-1, with a possible D match to TRBD1 (5 bases). There are 14 residues in the CDR3. Trimming removed 3 bases at V and 5 bases at J, with 16 bases between. CDR1 is SQVTM, CDR2 ANQGSEA, per germline.

This clone appeared a few times. The chain couples TRBV13 to TRBJ1-1; maybe TRBD1 (6 bases). CDR1 is PRHDT, CDR2 FYEKMQ, per germline (reference sequence). This CDR3 contains 12 residues. Trimming removed 10 bases at V and 5 bases at J, with 14 bases between. CDR3 region: CATEGGETEAFF. CDR3 DNA sequence: TGTGCCACCGAGGGGGGCGAGACTGAAGCTTTCTTT.

This clone was seen a few times. The rearrangement uses TRBV29-1 and TRBJ1-1, with D uncertain. Trimming removed 3 bases at V and 1 base at J, with 6 bases between. This CDR3 contains 12 residues. The germline V gene has CDR1 SQVTM and CDR2 ANQGSEA. This CDR3 is CSVDGKNTEAFF. The CDR3 DNA is TGCAGCGTTGACGGAAAGAACACTGAAGCTTTCTTT.

This clone was seen more than once but under ten times. The chain is built from TRBV10-2 and TRBJ2-1; TRBD2 aligns across 12 bases. The germline gives CDR1 WSHSY, CDR2 SAAADI. The CDR3 is 14 amino acids. Germline trimming cut 5 bases from V and 8 bases from J; bases unmatched to any gene: 4. CDR3 bases: TGCGCCAGCAGTCCGACTAGCGGGGGCGATGAGCAGTTCTTC. This translates into CASSPTSGGDEQFF.

The chain has TRBV30 and TRBJ1-6, with D unresolved. This CDR3 has 12 residues. With 2 bases removed from V and 10 bases from J, the gap between germline ends came to 9 bases. Germline CDR1 reads GTSNPN; CDR2 reads SVGIG (reference sequence). The CDR3 sequence is CAWSLVGSPLHF. The DNA for the CDR3 is TGTGCCTGGAGTTTAGTGGGATCACCCCTCCACTTT.

This chain links TRBV6-5 with TRBJ2-1; D may be TRBD2 (6 bases). The CDR3 is 12 amino acids. The germline gives CDR1 MNHEY, CDR2 SVGAGI. Trimming stripped 6 bases from V and 7 bases from J, with 10 bases between. CDR3 in DNA: TGTGCCAGCAGCACGGGACTGAATGAGCAGTTCTTC. The encoded protein is CASSTGLNEQFF.

The chain joins TRBV29-1 to TRBJ2-1; 14 bases line up with TRBD2. Germline trimming cut 7 bases from V and 6 bases from J; bases unmatched to any gene: 5. The CDR3 is 14 amino acids. CDR1 is SQVTM and CDR2 is ANQGSEA in the germline V gene. CDR3 bases: TGCAGCGGTAGACTAGCGGGGGGGCTCAATGAGCAGTTCTTC. This gives the protein CSGRLAGGLNEQFF.

In this sample, this clone turned up a few times. The chain uses TRBV29-1 and TRBJ2-7; D unclear. V shed 5 bases and J shed 3 bases, with 11 bases lying between them. This CDR3 has 12 amino acids. From germline, CDR1 is SQVTM and CDR2 ANQGSEA. CDR3 region: CSVLGPFYEQYF. CDR3 DNA: TGCAGCGTTCTCGGACCGTTCTACGAGCAGTACTTC.

The CDR3 is CASSLRAGTGAFF. CDR3 coding DNA: TGTGCCAGCAGCCTGAGAGCGGGAACGGGGGCTTTCTTT. The chain couples TRBV11-2 to TRBJ1-1, with D uncertain. Trimming took 5 bases from V and 11 from J, leaving 18 bases between them. CDR3 length: 13 residues. The germline CDR1 and CDR2 sequences are SGHAT and FQNNGV.

This clone was detected only a few times. The V call is TRBV7-2, the J call TRBJ1-6; TRBD1 might be the D (6 bases). CDR1 is SGHTA and CDR2 is FQGNSA in the germline V gene. Trimming pared 2 bases from V and 6 bases from J, leaving 11 bases between. The CDR3 totals 15 residues. CDR3 amino acids: CASSLLGRGNSPLHF. For the CDR3, the DNA is TGTGCCAGCAGCTTACTGGGCAGGGGTAATTCACCCCTCCACTTT. Full variable domain (outside the CDR3, taken from reference TRBV7-2 and TRBJ1-6): GAGVSQSPSNKVTEKGKDVELRCDPISGHTALYWYRQSLGQGLEFLIYFQGNSAPDKSGLPSDRFSAERTGGSVSTLTIQRTQQEDSAVYLCASSLLGRGNSPLHFGNGTRLTVT.

The V call is TRBV29-1, the J call TRBJ2-7; 10 bases are a match to TRBD2. The CDR3 runs 14 residues. With V trimmed by 4 bases and J by 0 bases, 3 bases remained unmatched. Germline lookup yields CDR1 SQVTM and CDR2 ANQGSEA. The CDR3 DNA reads TGCAGCGTTGCACTAGCGGGGTCCTCCTACGAGCAGTACTTC. This translates into CSVALAGSSYEQYF.

This chain uses TRBV2 with TRBJ2-5; TRBD1 is a possible D gene (5 bases). Between the trimmed V and J ends, which lost 7 bases and 7 bases, there was a span of 16 bases. Germline V gene data show CDR1 as SNHLY and CDR2 as FYNNEI. The CDR3 loop spans 13 amino acids. For the CDR3, the DNA is TGTGCCAGCACCCAGGGAACTTCTTGGACCCAGTACTTC. It encodes CASTQGTSWTQYF. The whole variable domain, remainder taken from reference TRBV2 and TRBJ2-5, is EPEVTQTPSHQVTQMGQEVILRCVPISNHLYFYWYRQILGQKVEFLVSFYNNEISEKSEIFDDQFSVERPDGSNFTLKIRSTKLEDSAMYFCASTQGTSWTQYFGPGTRLLVL.

This clone was seen repeatedly, ten times or more. The chain has TRBV19 and TRBJ2-7, with D possibly TRBD1 on 6 matching bases. Germline assignment: CDR1 LNHDA and CDR2 SQIVND (reference sequence). The length of the CDR3 is 14 residues. V was cut by 5 bases and J by 5 bases, with 16 bases left in between. CDR3 loop: CASSGAGAADEQYF. Written as DNA, the CDR3 is TGTGCCAGTAGTGGGGCAGGGGCCGCCGACGAGCAGTACTTC.

The chain carries TRBV4-1 and TRBJ2-7; 10 positions agree with TRBD1. The CDR3 is 14 amino acids. After removal of 1 base from V and 6 bases from J, the junction contained 3 bases not matched to a gene. In germline, CDR1 is MGHRA, CDR2 YSYEKL. The DNA for the CDR3 is TGCGCCAGCAGCCAAGTGGGACAGGGGTTCGAGCAGTACTTC. Protein sequence: CASSQVGQGFEQYF.

V usage is TRBV25-1 and J usage is TRBJ1-6, with D hard to call. The V end lost 3 bases, the J end lost 0 bases, and 12 bases lay between the germline ends. This CDR3 is 17 amino acids long. From germline, CDR1 is MGHDK and CDR2 SYGVNS. As DNA, the CDR3 is TGTGCCAGCAGTGATCAGGACCCAACCTCCTATAATTCACCCCTCCACTTT. This sequence encodes CASSDQDPTSYNSPLHF.

This chain uses TRBV5-1 with TRBJ1-5; a possible D gene is TRBD1 (6 bases). The germline V gene encodes CDR1 SGHRS and CDR2 YFSETQ. The CDR3 totals 14 residues. V lost 0 bases, J lost 5 bases, and 9 bases lay in between. CDR3: CASSLEGGHQPQHF. The CDR3 DNA sequence: TGCGCCAGCAGCTTGGAAGGGGGGCATCAGCCCCAGCATTTT.